This TCR beta chain comes out of a study of chemoradiotherapy in HPV16-positive cancers. Trimming took off 5 bases at V and 0 bases at J, with 23 bases between the two ends. Germline V gene sequence: CDR1 SEHNR, CDR2 FQNEAQ (reference sequence). The CDR3 runs to 19 residues. Only in-frame clones appear in the TCRdb table, and some are missing; sequencing was by immunoSEQ multiplex PCR. The profile shows about 14,000 clones, about four fifths of them singletons. This clonotype originated in a human donor with HPV-associated anogenital cancer. The specimen was collected from a patient who underwent chemoradiotherapy. The rearrangement links TRBV7-9 to TRBJ1-3; TRBD1 is a possible D gene (5 bases). In DNA, the CDR3 is TGTGCCAGCAGCCGATGGCCGTTCGGGACGGCGGACTCTGGAAACACCATATATTTT. Its protein is CASSRWPFGTADSGNTIYF.